These 18 T cell receptor beta chains were sequenced from one sample in a study of PD-1 blockade in classical Hodgkin lymphoma. Sequenced by immunoSEQ multiplex PCR; TCRdb stores in-frame clones only, minus some. The sample shows under 8,500 clones, around nine tenths of them seen only once. Noted time point: cycle 4 day 1 (C4D1), after about 6 weeks of nivolumab. Exposure to brentuximab vedotin varied, and each patient had relapsed following autologous stem cell transplantation. From thawed PBMCs, CD4+ T cells were purified using magnetic negative selection. The sequences come from CD4+ T cells from blood, collected before the fourth cycle of nivolumab. The receptors were gathered from a human donor with classical Hodgkin lymphoma.

This chain connects TRBV10-3 to TRBJ2-3, with D possibly TRBD1 on 6 matching bases. Trimming removed 6 bases from V and 1 base from J, with 11 bases in between. The CDR3 length is 14 residues. Per germline, CDR1 ENHRY and CDR2 SYGVKD. The CDR3 region is CAIRMTGGTDTQYF. DNA for the CDR3: TGTGCCATCAGGATGACAGGAGGCACAGATACGCAGTATTTT.

The chain couples TRBV7-6 to TRBJ2-2, with 11 bases identical to TRBD2. The junction had 7 bases not matched to a gene; V was cut back by 5 bases and J by 5 bases. Germline assignment: CDR1 SGHVS and CDR2 FNYEAQ. The CDR3 covers 16 residues. The CDR3 sequence is CASSGSGRANTGELFF. CDR3 nucleotides: TGTGCCAGCAGCGGTAGCGGGAGGGCCAATACCGGGGAGCTGTTTTTT. Variable domain in full (rest from reference TRBV7-6 and TRBJ2-2): GAGVSQSPRYKVTKRGQDVALRCDPISGHVSLYWYRQALGQGPEFLTYFNYEAQQDKSGLPNDRFSAERPEGSISTLTIQRTEQRDSAMYRCASSGSGRANTGELFFGEGSRLTVL.

V and J are TRBV5-1 and TRBJ2-5; the match to TRBD1 covers 9 bases. CDR1 is SGHRS, CDR2 YFSETQ, per germline. The CDR3 is made up of 16 amino acids. Trimming cost V 4 bases and J 1 base; bases outside gene matches: 8. CDR3: CASSPRTGDIQETQYF. CDR3 DNA sequence: TGCGCCAGCAGCCCCCGGACAGGGGACATCCAAGAGACCCAGTACTTC.

This chain links TRBV7-2 with TRBJ2-7; D gene uncertain. The CDR3 sequence is 13 residues long. CDR1 is SGHTA, CDR2 FQGNSA, per germline. Trimming took off 5 bases at V and 3 bases at J, with 11 bases between the two ends. The CDR3 loop reads CASSPPSLYEQYF. Here the CDR3 DNA reads TGTGCCAGCAGCCCACCCTCCCTCTACGAGCAGTACTTC.

The chain uses TRBV5-4 and TRBJ2-3; D remains ambiguous. Germline V gene data show CDR1 as SGHNT and CDR2 as YYREEE (reference sequence). The CDR3 totals 14 residues. The V gene lost 1 base and the J gene lost 6 bases, with 12 bases spanning the gap. Written as DNA, the CDR3 is TGTGCCAGCAGCTTGTTAAGGCGACACGATACGCAGTATTTT. It is translated as CASSLLRRHDTQYF.

In its sample, this clone was seen a few times. The rearrangement links TRBV10-3 to TRBJ2-7, with D maybe TRBD1 (5 bases). Trimming left V 3 bases short and J 0 bases short, with 9 bases between. The CDR3 has 14 residues. Germline CDR1 is ENHRY and CDR2 is SYGVKD. The CDR3 region has the DNA TGTGCCATCAGTGATCAGGGATTCTCCTACGAGCAGTACTTC. Its protein is CAISDQGFSYEQYF.

The V gene is TRBV30, the J gene TRBJ2-7, with a possible D match to TRBD1 (6 bases). Germline V CDR1 and CDR2: GTSNPN, SVGIG (reference sequence). V was cut by 3 bases and J by 0 bases, with 12 bases left in between. The CDR3 spans 14 residues. For the CDR3, the DNA is TGTGCCTGGAGCGCGGACAGCCTCTCCTACGAGCAGTACTTC. It yields the protein CAWSADSLSYEQYF.

The chain uses TRBV18 and TRBJ2-2, with 8 nucleotides matching TRBD1. Germline values: CDR1 KGHSH, CDR2 LQKENI. V lost 3 bases and J lost 5; bases outside the gene matches: 5. The CDR3 runs 15 residues. The CDR3 sequence: CASSPQGARTGELFF. CDR3 nucleotide sequence: TGTGCCAGCTCACCGCAGGGGGCGCGGACCGGGGAGCTGTTTTTT.

V is TRBV28 and J is TRBJ2-7; possible D gene TRBD2, 6 bases. V dropped 5 bases and J dropped 6 bases, with 17 bases sitting between them. This CDR3 is built from 14 residues. CDR1 and CDR2 from the germline V gene are MDHEN and SYDVKM. CDR3 amino acids: CASSPGLPFAEQYF. CDR3 sequence (DNA): TGTGCCAGCAGTCCGGGACTCCCTTTCGCCGAGCAGTACTTC. The variable domain in full, completed from reference TRBV28 and TRBJ2-7, reads DVKVTQSSRYLVKRTGEKVFLECVQDMDHENMFWYRQDPGLGLRLIYFSYDVKMKEKGDIPEGYSVSREKKERFSLILESASTNQTSMYLCASSPGLPFAEQYFGPGTRLTVT.

CDR3 in amino acids: CASSRADRLYGYTF. The CDR3 coding sequence is TGCGCCAGCAGCAGGGCGGACAGACTCTATGGCTACACCTTC. The V call is TRBV5-1, the J call TRBJ1-2; D is perhaps TRBD1 (6 bases). CDR1 is SGHRS, CDR2 YFSETQ, per germline. Deletions cut 4 bases from V and 4 bases from J, with 14 bases between. The CDR3 loop spans 14 amino acids.

This chain joins TRBV29-1 and TRBJ1-3; 8 positions match TRBD1. The CDR3 runs to 14 residues. V shed 5 bases and J 1 base; nucleotides not matched to a gene: 4. The germline V gene has CDR1 SQVTM and CDR2 ANQGSEA. The CDR3 here is CSVLTGGSGNTIYF. CDR3 DNA sequence: TGCAGCGTTCTCACAGGGGGATCTGGAAACACCATATATTTT. The full variable domain, its missing parts supplied by reference TRBV29-1 and TRBJ1-3, is SAVISQKPSRDICQRGTSLTIQCQVDSQVTMMFWYRQQPGQSLTLIATANQGSEATYESGFVIDKFPISRPNLTFSTLTVSNMSPEDSSIYLCSVLTGGSGNTIYFGEGSWLTVV.

This clone is a singleton in its sample. This chain connects TRBV5-1 to TRBJ2-5; D call uncertain. Trimming left V 2 bases short and J 5 bases short, with 7 bases between. The CDR3 runs 12 residues. The germline gives CDR1 SGHRS, CDR2 YFSETQ. CDR3 amino acids: CASSFNRETQYF. CDR3 DNA sequence: TGCGCCAGCAGCTTTAATCGGGAGACCCAGTACTTC. Using reference TRBV5-1 and TRBJ2-5 for the parts outside the CDR3, the full variable domain is KAGVTQTPRYLIKTRGQQVTLSCSPISGHRSVSWYQQTPGQGLQFLFEYFSETQRNKGNFPGRFSGRQFSNSRSEMNVSTLELGDSALYLCASSFNRETQYFGPGTRLLVL.

Notes on this clone: A junction end diverges from the germline sequence, so it may reflect a read error. The chain links TRBV15 to TRBJ1-4; possibly TRBD1 for D (6 bases). Germline V gene data show CDR1 as LNHNV and CDR2 as YYDKDF (reference sequence). This CDR3 contains 15 residues. CDR3 bases: TGTGCCACCAGTAGAGATGGGGGGCCGGGTGAAAAACTGTTTTTT. Its protein is CATSRDGGPGEKLFF.

The rearrangement uses TRBV18 and TRBJ2-3; D is uncertain. The CDR3 loop spans 16 amino acids. CDR1 and CDR2 from the germline V gene are KGHSH and LQKENI. Trimming shortened V by 3 bases and J by 2 bases, and 15 bases separated the two germline ends. CDR3 in amino acids: CASSPSIATLTDTQYF. The DNA for the CDR3 is TGTGCCAGCTCACCGTCGATTGCGACGCTCACAGATACGCAGTATTTT.

The gene calls are TRBV19 and TRBJ2-1; TRBD2 is a possible D gene (5 bases). CDR3 length: 16 residues. V dropped 5 bases and J dropped 0 bases, with 14 bases sitting between them. CDR1 and CDR2 from the germline V gene are LNHDA and SQIVND (reference sequence). CDR3 sequence (DNA): TGTGCCAGTAGTCCGGGGTTCTTGAGCTCCTACAATGAGCAGTTCTTC. It specifies CASSPGFLSSYNEQFF.

The chain uses TRBV5-1 and TRBJ2-5, with 13 bases aligning to TRBD2. The germline gives CDR1 SGHRS, CDR2 YFSETQ. Unmatched junction bases numbered 1, after V lost 4 bases and J lost 4 bases. This CDR3 is 14 amino acids long. The CDR3 DNA sequence: TGCGCCAGCAGCGGACTAGCGGGAGCAGAGACCCAGTACTTC. Translating gives CASSGLAGAETQYF.

The chain couples TRBV11-2 to TRBJ1-1, with D possibly matching TRBD1 (6 bases). V was pared by 1 base and J by 4 bases, with 10 bases between. There are 14 residues in the CDR3. Per germline, CDR1 SGHAT and CDR2 FQNNGV. CDR3 nucleotide sequence: TGTGCCAGCAGCTTAGGAGGGGGTCCCACTGAAGCTTTCTTT. Protein sequence: CASSLGGGPTEAFF.

This chain links TRBV7-7 with TRBJ2-1; D gene ambiguous. Trimming cost V 1 base and J 6 bases, with 10 bases left between them. CDR3 size: 14 residues. CDR1 SSHAT and CDR2 FNYEAQ come from the germline V gene (reference sequence). The CDR3 coding sequence is TGTGCCAGCAGCTTAGGACAAGGGTTCAATGAGCAGTTCTTC. Its protein product is CASSLGQGFNEQFF.